This T cell receptor beta chain was obtained from a study of cytomegalovirus exposure and HLA in healthy donors. The PCR had 60 Vbeta and 13 Jbeta primers. Sequencing used immunoSEQ multiplex PCR; TCRdb keeps in-frame clones, though not all of them. The sample consists of under 200,000 clones, about three quarters of them appearing once. Germline lookup yields CDR1 MNHNY and CDR2 SVGAGI (reference sequence). The V segment lost 4 bases and the J segment 8 bases; nucleotides outside the gene matches: 5. The CDR3 is 15 residues long. This clone has just one count. The chain combines TRBV6-6 with TRBJ2-3, with TRBD2 identical over 14 bases. This clonotype was obtained from a woman aged 40 to 50 in good health and CMV-seropositive. Sequencing was carried out using PBMCs. The CDR3: CASSSGTSGGGTQYF. The CDR3 bases are TGTGCCAGCAGTTCCGGGACTAGCGGGGGCGGTACGCAGTATTTT.